This TCR beta chain was recovered during a study of blood T cell repertoires in COVID-19. The overall study: Samples of COVID-19 (acute and convalescent) were obtained from the United States, Italy and Spain.

The table lists this clone with a count of one. Per the original data handling: How many nucleated cells were present was estimated from reference gene primer amplification. Clones were read by immunoSEQ multiplex PCR, and TCRdb kept only the in-frame ones, dropping some. V, J and clone size were drawn from that table, and D and trimming were deduced from the DNA. The sample lists 100,000 to 150,000 clones; around nine tenths were seen once. The origin of this receptor is a human donor in a cohort sampled during active COVID-19. The sequenced sample was peripheral blood.

The CDR3 DNA follows: TGTGCCAGCAGCTTTAGTTCTGGTGGCTACACCTTC. This gives the protein CASSFSSGGYTF. The rearrangement links TRBV7-9 to TRBJ1-2; D gene unclear. The V end lost 3 bases, the J end lost 7 bases, and 9 bases lay between the germline ends. Germline CDR1 and CDR2: SEHNR and FQNEAQ (reference sequence). This CDR3 spans 12 amino acids.